The 20 T cell receptor beta chains below were found in one sample sequenced in a study of identical twins. TCRdb independently ran MiXCR on the 5' RACE reads; one entry per CDR3 protein. This table holds 690,000 or so distinct CDR3 sequences, roughly 8% found once. The same data also went into a second study, on yellow fever vaccine responses in identical twins.

Sequencing was done on a sample of PBMCs. Every receptor here comes from a woman aged 18-29 years in good health.

A few counts support this clonotype. The chain recombines TRBV13 with TRBJ2-5, with D maybe TRBD2 (6 bases). CDR1 and CDR2 from the germline V gene are PRHDT and FYEKMQ (reference sequence). The CDR3 runs 15 residues. Between the trimmed V and J ends, which lost 5 bases and 2 bases, there was a span of 15 bases. Here the CDR3 reads CASSPLKLAQETQYF. DNA of the CDR3: TGTGCCAGCAGCCCTCTAAAACTAGCTCAAGAGACCCAGTACTTC.

This clonotype was counted ten times or more. This rearrangement joins TRBV7-6 to TRBJ2-7; the D gene could be TRBD1 or TRBD2 (5 bases each). This CDR3 has 13 amino acids. Trimming left V 7 bases short and J 2 bases short, with 12 bases between. Germline CDR1 SGHVS, CDR2 FNYEAQ. The chain's CDR3 is CASTGTDTYEQYF. CDR3 sequence (DNA): TGTGCCAGCACCGGGACGGATACCTACGAGCAGTACTTC.

This clonotype turned up a few times. This chain connects TRBV24-1 to TRBJ2-1, with 10 bases matching TRBD1. J lost 7 bases, V lost 10 bases, and 3 bases had no gene match. The germline V gene encodes CDR1 KGHDR and CDR2 SFDVKD. The CDR3 is 12 amino acids. The CDR3 DNA follows: TGTGCCACGGGACAGGGGACAAATGAGCAGTTCTTC. This encodes CATGQGTNEQFF.

This clonotype was seen a handful of times. This chain uses TRBV6-5 with TRBJ2-2; 13 bases are shared with TRBD2. Germline V lookup: CDR1 MNHEY, CDR2 SVGAGI. The V and J ends lost 3 bases and 0 bases, in that order; junction bases with no gene match: 7. The CDR3 has 19 residues. CDR3 sequence reads: CASSYFGLAGASNTGELFF. CDR3 bases: TGTGCCAGCAGTTATTTCGGACTAGCGGGGGCCTCGAACACCGGGGAGCTGTTTTTT.

The genes are TRBV7-2 and TRBJ2-7; the D is unclear. The ends were cut back, 5 bases at V and 7 bases at J, with 9 bases in the middle. Per germline, CDR1 SGHTA and CDR2 FQGNSA. The CDR3 has 11 residues. CDR3 residues: CASSAHSEQYF. CDR3 nucleotide sequence: TGTGCCAGCAGCGCCCACTCGGAGCAGTACTTC.

This clonotype came up many times. At one end the junction does not follow the germline gene, possibly because of a read error. This chain's CDR3 is CASSFGTGGYEQYF. DNA for the CDR3: TGTGCCAGCAGTTTTGGGACAGGGGGCTACGAGCAGTACTTC. The rearrangement uses TRBV5-1 and TRBJ2-7; TRBD1 aligns across 11 bases. Germline CDR1 SGHRS, CDR2 YFSETQ. The CDR3 runs to 14 residues.

The chain joins TRBV29-1 to TRBJ2-7; D tentatively fits TRBD1 or TRBD2 (6 bases each). This CDR3 is 16 amino acids long. The ends were cut back, 3 bases at V and 1 base at J, with 19 bases in the middle. The germline gives CDR1 SQVTM, CDR2 ANQGSEA. CDR3 amino acids: CSVERPGAAESYEQYF. The CDR3 bases are TGCAGCGTTGAGCGCCCGGGGGCAGCTGAGTCCTACGAGCAGTACTTC.

This clonotype has ten or more counts. V is TRBV29-1 and J is TRBJ2-3, with D perhaps TRBD1 (5 bases). CDR1 is SQVTM and CDR2 is ANQGSEA in the germline V gene. CDR3 length equals 14 residues. Deletions cut 7 bases from V and 3 bases from J, with 17 bases between. DNA for the CDR3: TGCAGCGCGACGGCCCTTCAGGGAACAGATACGCAGTATTTT. This encodes CSATALQGTDTQYF.

This rearrangement joins TRBV3-1 to TRBJ2-5, with D possibly being TRBD2 (6 bases). Trimming removed 1 base from V and 1 base from J, with 10 bases in between. The germline V gene has CDR1 LGHDT and CDR2 YNNKEL (reference sequence). This CDR3 region has 15 residues. CDR3: CASSQVGTFQETQYF. CDR3 bases: TGTGCCAGCAGCCAAGTAGGGACTTTCCAAGAGACCCAGTACTTC.

DNA of the CDR3: TGTGCCAGCAGCCGCGGGACAGCCAACGAGCAGTACTTC. Residues: CASSRGTANEQYF. The chain has TRBV27 and TRBJ2-7; D is possibly TRBD1 (7 bases). Germline V gives CDR1 MNHEY, CDR2 SMNVEV (reference sequence). V was pared by 6 bases and J by 5 bases, with 14 bases between. This CDR3 region has 13 residues.

This clonotype was recorded at least ten times. The rearrangement links TRBV28 to TRBJ2-1; 8 bases agree with TRBD2. CDR1 and CDR2 (germline): MDHEN, SYDVKM. The CDR3 consists of 18 residues. V gave up 1 base and J gave up 0 bases; unmatched junction bases: 8. In DNA, the CDR3 is TGTGCCAGCAGTTTATTATTTGCCGGGACTAGCTCCTACAATGAGCAGTTCTTC. As protein: CASSLLFAGTSSYNEQFF. Supplemented by reference TRBV28 and TRBJ2-1, the full variable domain reads DVKVTQSSRYLVKRTGEKVFLECVQDMDHENMFWYRQDPGLGLRLIYFSYDVKMKEKGDIPEGYSVSREKKERFSLILESASTNQTSMYLCASSLLFAGTSSYNEQFFGPGTRLTVL.

V is TRBV5-1 and J is TRBJ2-2; TRBD2 might be the D (6 bases). Germline V CDR1 and CDR2: SGHRS, YFSETQ. V dropped 4 bases and J dropped 9 bases, with 10 bases sitting between them. The CDR3 length is 12 residues. DNA for the CDR3: TGCGCCAGCAGCGGGGGACTCCGGGAGCTGTTTTTT. It specifies CASSGGLRELFF.

V and J are TRBV5-1 and TRBJ2-7; 9 nucleotides agree with TRBD1. With 4 bases clipped from V and 6 bases from J, the junction kept 8 bases outside the gene matches. The CDR3 consists of 14 residues. CDR1 and CDR2 (germline): SGHRS, YFSETQ. The CDR3, as DNA: TGCGCCAGCAGCATAGGACAGGGGCAGGGCGAGCAGTACTTC. Residues: CASSIGQGQGEQYF. The whole variable domain, filled in from reference TRBV5-1 and TRBJ2-7, reads KAGVTQTPRYLIKTRGQQVTLSCSPISGHRSVSWYQQTPGQGLQFLFEYFSETQRNKGNFPGRFSGRQFSNSRSEMNVSTLELGDSALYLCASSIGQGQGEQYFGPGTRLTVT.

This clonotype was picked up many times. The chain joins TRBV12-3 or TRBV12-4 to TRBJ2-1, with 12 bases matching TRBD2. V lost 6 bases and J lost 4; bases outside the gene matches: 4. CDR3 length equals 15 residues. CDR3 amino acids: CASRPGLAGYNEQFF. CDR3 in DNA: TGTGCCAGCAGACCAGGACTAGCGGGGTACAATGAGCAGTTCTTC.

Many counts were recorded for this clonotype. The chain uses TRBV2 and TRBJ1-5; possible D gene TRBD1, 5 bases. Germline V gene data show CDR1 as SNHLY and CDR2 as FYNNEI. Trimming removed 0 bases at V and 7 bases at J, with 13 bases between. The length of the CDR3 is 15 residues. The CDR3 DNA reads TGTGCCAGCAGTGAAGCGCCAGGGTGGTTCCAGCCCCAGCATTTT. Amino acids: CASSEAPGWFQPQHF.

The V gene is TRBV7-9, the J gene TRBJ2-1; 10 nucleotides line up with TRBD2. The V and J ends lost 3 bases and 3 bases, in that order; junction bases with no gene match: 5. CDR1 and CDR2 from the germline V gene are SEHNR and FQNEAQ (reference sequence). The CDR3 runs to 16 residues. CDR3 residues: CASSFIGLADYNEQFF. The CDR3 DNA sequence: TGTGCCAGCAGCTTTATCGGACTAGCGGACTACAATGAGCAGTTCTTC.

The rearrangement uses TRBV11-2 and TRBJ2-1; no clear D gene. V dropped 2 bases and J dropped 4 bases, with 15 bases sitting between them. CDR3 length: 16 residues. Germline CDR1 SGHAT, CDR2 FQNNGV. The CDR3 spells CASSLNVIAKYNEQFF. Written as DNA, the CDR3 is TGTGCCAGCAGCTTAAACGTAATAGCCAAATACAATGAGCAGTTCTTC.

The gene calls are TRBV12-3 or TRBV12-4 and TRBJ2-5; D ambiguous. The CDR3 length is 13 residues. The germline V and J ends were trimmed by 6 bases and 0 bases, with 8 bases remaining between them. The CDR3: CASRGGDQETQYF. Here the CDR3 DNA reads TGTGCCAGCAGAGGTGGAGACCAAGAGACCCAGTACTTC.

In this sample, this clonotype turned up a few times. The V and J genes are TRBV28 and TRBJ2-7; the D is unclear. V was cut by 6 bases and J by 1 base, with 16 bases left in between. The CDR3 spans 15 residues. Per germline, CDR1 MDHEN and CDR2 SYDVKM. The CDR3 sequence is CASSPHIQSSYEQYF. Written as DNA, the CDR3 is TGTGCCAGCAGCCCCCATATTCAGTCGTCCTACGAGCAGTACTTC.

This clonotype was recorded a few times. One end of the junction varies from germline; a read error may be responsible. The DNA for the CDR3 is TGTGCCAGCAGTCAGGGGGCCCGGTTGGTTTTT. Its protein product is CASSQGARLVF. J is TRBJ1-4 and V is TRBV12-3 or TRBV12-4; 8 nucleotides match TRBD1. This CDR3 is 11 amino acids long.